What follows are 32 T cell receptor beta chains derived from one specimen sequenced in a study of regulatory T cells in long-lasting Graves disease. Time point defined: newly diagnosed GD, antithyroid drugs for less than 3 months. The TCR library was made from RNA that had been extracted from PBMCs in TRIzol. To make TCR beta libraries, researchers used iRepertoire HTBI primers and Arm-PCR of CDR3 regions. Via MiXCR, TCRdb re-called the multiplex PCR reads, giving one row per CDR3 protein. The repertoire consists of hundreds of thousands of distinct CDR3 sequences, with around 15% occurring once and the leading ten covering about 17%. The sample was also linked to a second study, of T cells in Graves' hyperthyroidism and ophthalmopathy.

The source was peripheral blood mononuclear cells (PBMCs), collected at new diagnosis, from a patient treated with antithyroid drugs. All receptors come from a woman in her 30s with Graves disease.

This clonotype was recorded at least ten times. V usage is TRBV12-3 or TRBV12-4 and J usage is TRBJ1-1; 8 positions agree with TRBD1. CDR3 length equals 14 residues. The ends lost 5 bases at V and 5 bases at J; junction bases unmatched: 7. CDR3 sequence: CASSNQGARTEAFF. CDR3 in DNA: TGTGCCAGCAGTAACCAGGGGGCGCGGACTGAAGCTTTCTTT.

This clonotype appeared many times. J is TRBJ1-5 and V is TRBV27, with a tentative D call TRBD1 (5 bases). The CDR3 is 14 residues long. CDR1 is MNHEY, CDR2 SMNVEV, per germline (reference sequence). The ends were cut back, 7 bases at V and 5 bases at J, with 15 bases in the middle. This chain's CDR3 is CASIGVFRDQPQHF. The CDR3 DNA reads TGTGCCAGCATAGGGGTGTTTAGGGATCAGCCCCAGCATTTT.

This clonotype was detected only a few times. This sequence joins TRBV28 and TRBJ1-1, with TRBD1 matching 9 bases. The germline V gene encodes CDR1 MDHEN and CDR2 SYDVKM. The CDR3 totals 20 residues. The V gene end was trimmed by 5 bases and the J gene end by 0 bases; junction bases not matched to a gene: 19. CDR3: CASSHATGTGNPRMNTEAFF. The DNA for the CDR3 is TGTGCCAGCAGTCACGCAACCGGGACAGGGAACCCGAGGATGAACACTGAAGCTTTCTTT.

This clonotype showed up just a few times. The chain carries TRBV7-9 and TRBJ1-2; TRBD1 matches at 9 bases. V trimming: 3 bases; J trimming: 8 bases; junction bases outside the gene matches: 4. This CDR3 is built from 13 residues. CDR1 is SEHNR and CDR2 is FQNEAQ in the germline V gene (reference sequence). CDR3 bases: TGTGCCAGCAGCTTCACAGGGGGCGAAGGCTACACCTTC. It encodes CASSFTGGEGYTF. The full variable domain, completed using reference TRBV7-9 and TRBJ1-2, is DTGVSQNPRHKITKRGQNVTFRCDPISEHNRLYWYRQTLGQGPEFLTYFQNEAQLEKSRLLSDRFSAERPKGSFSTLEIQRTEQGDSAMYLCASSFTGGEGYTFGSGTRLTVV.

The chain employs TRBV5-6 and TRBJ2-7; TRBD1 or TRBD2 may be the D gene (5 bases each). CDR3 length equals 13 residues. With 3 bases removed from V and 2 bases from J, the gap between germline ends came to 9 bases. Germline V gene lookup returns CDR1 SGHDT and CDR2 YYEEEE. DNA of the CDR3: TGTGCCAGCAGCTGGGGGTCCACCTACGAGCAGTACTTC. This encodes CASSWGSTYEQYF.

The rearrangement uses TRBV3-1 and TRBJ2-1; TRBD2 aligns across 13 bases. V lost 3 bases to trimming and J lost 7 bases; unmatched junction nucleotides: 9. The CDR3 runs 17 residues. The germline V gene encodes CDR1 LGHDT and CDR2 YNNKEL (reference sequence). The CDR3 loop reads CASSQARLAGGRNEQFF. The DNA of the CDR3 is TGTGCCAGCAGCCAGGCCAGACTAGCGGGAGGCCGTAATGAGCAGTTCTTC.

This clonotype was seen more than once but under ten times. This chain links TRBV5-6 with TRBJ1-3; D unclear. Between the trimmed V and J ends, which lost 6 bases and 0 bases, there was a span of 10 bases. This CDR3 has 14 amino acids. Per the germline V gene, CDR1 is SGHDT and CDR2 is YYEEEE. The CDR3 here is CASTGLSSGNTIYF. The CDR3 coding sequence is TGTGCCAGCACCGGACTGTCCTCTGGAAACACCATATATTTT.

Worth noting for this clonotype: It may be a read error: a sequence one base away is much more abundant. The rearrangement joins TRBV18 to TRBJ2-7; the match to TRBD2 covers 10 bases. The germline V gene has CDR1 KGHSH and CDR2 LQKENI. This CDR3 contains 14 residues. The CDR3 bases are TGTGTCAGCTCACGCCTAGCGGGAGACGACGAGCAGTACTTC. This sequence encodes CVSSRLAGDDEQYF. The whole variable domain, remainder taken from reference TRBV18 and TRBJ2-7, is NAGVMQNPRHLVRRRGQEARLRCSPMKGHSHVYWYRQLPEEGLKFMVYLQKENIIDESGMPKERFSAEFPKEGPSILRIQQVVRGDSAAYFCVSSRLAGDDEQYFGPGTRLTVT.

This clonotype was found once. The chain links TRBV5-1 to TRBJ2-3; D not certain. The V end lost 2 bases, the J end lost 4 bases, and 14 bases lay between the germline ends. CDR3 length: 15 amino acids. Germline CDR1 reads SGHRS; CDR2 reads YFSETQ. The CDR3 DNA sequence: TGCGCCAGCAGCTTCGGTTTAATCTCTTCAGATACGCAGTATTTT. Translated: CASSFGLISSDTQYF.

This chain joins TRBV6-1 and TRBJ1-5; D remains unclear. Per the germline V gene, CDR1 is MNHNS and CDR2 is SASEGT. Trimming took 6 bases from V and 0 from J, leaving 18 bases between them. The CDR3 covers 17 residues. CDR3 sequence: CASSPGEGYYSNQPQHF. The DNA for the CDR3 is TGTGCCAGCAGCCCCGGTGAGGGATATTATAGCAATCAGCCCCAGCATTTT.

This clonotype was seen more than once but under ten times. This CDR3 reads CASSSSGTDQETQYF. CDR3 nucleotide sequence: TGTGCCAGCAGTTCGTCCGGGACCGACCAAGAGACCCAGTACTTC. This chain connects TRBV28 to TRBJ2-5; perhaps D is TRBD1 or TRBD2 (5 bases each). Germline CDR1 MDHEN, CDR2 SYDVKM. Deletions cut 4 bases from V and 0 bases from J, with 12 bases between. The CDR3 sequence is 15 residues long.

Worth noting for this clonotype: This sequence may be a read error, since a much larger clone differs from it by one base. This chain joins TRBV6-2 or TRBV6-3 and TRBJ2-3, with TRBD2 matching 7 bases. The CDR3 has 15 residues. V shed 6 bases, J shed 4 bases, and the junction held 10 bases outside the gene matches. CDR1 MNHEY and CDR2 SVGEGT come from the germline V gene. CDR3 DNA: TGTGCCAGCAGGGAGCTAGCGGAAGGGCCAGATACGCAGTATTTT. This gives the protein CASRELAEGPDTQYF.

This clonotype was detected a few times. The chain has TRBV20-1 and TRBJ1-1, with 7 bases aligning to TRBD1. Germline V gene data show CDR1 as DFQATT and CDR2 as SNEGSKA (reference sequence). Trimming at V came to 0 bases and at J to 4 bases, leaving 8 bases not matched to a gene. The CDR3 is 15 residues long. In DNA, the CDR3 is TGCAGTGCTAGAGAACCGACAGGGTTTCGCACTGAAGCTTTCTTT. Residues: CSAREPTGFRTEAFF.

This clonotype has a handful of counts. The V call is TRBV3-1, the J call TRBJ1-2; D remains unclear. Germline V gene data show CDR1 as LGHDT and CDR2 as YNNKEL (reference sequence). Trimming pared 1 base from V and 8 bases from J, leaving 11 bases between. The CDR3 loop spans 13 amino acids. The CDR3 sequence is CASSQGRSGGYTF. DNA for the CDR3: TGTGCCAGCAGCCAAGGTCGGAGCGGGGGCTACACCTTC.

The rearrangement links TRBV5-1 to TRBJ1-2; maybe TRBD1 (6 bases). CDR1 is SGHRS, CDR2 YFSETQ, per germline. The V gene lost 3 bases and the J gene lost 4 bases, with 22 bases spanning the gap. The CDR3 totals 17 residues. The CDR3 DNA reads as TGCGCCAGCAGCTCGCCAAACGAACAGGGAACGGGCTATGGCTACACCTTC. Translation gives CASSSPNEQGTGYGYTF. The full variable domain, with the rest looked up from reference TRBV5-1 and TRBJ1-2, is KAGVTQTPRYLIKTRGQQVTLSCSPISGHRSVSWYQQTPGQGLQFLFEYFSETQRNKGNFPGRFSGRQFSNSRSEMNVSTLELGDSALYLCASSSPNEQGTGYGYTFGSGTRLTVV.

This clonotype was counted between two and nine times. The CDR3 region is CASSLRQGSYGYTF. The CDR3 bases are TGTGCCAGCAGCCTCCGACAGGGCTCCTATGGCTACACCTTC. The chain links TRBV3-1 to TRBJ1-2, with 7 nucleotides matching TRBD1. The CDR3 runs 14 residues. CDR1 LGHDT and CDR2 YNNKEL come from the germline V gene (reference sequence). Trimming removed 4 bases from V and 4 bases from J; junction bases left unmatched: 6.

This clonotype has only a few counts. The chain carries TRBV7-9 and TRBJ1-4, with a tentative D call TRBD1 (5 bases). Germline loops: CDR1 SEHNR, CDR2 FQNEAQ (reference sequence). CDR3 length: 12 residues. With 5 bases removed from V and 13 bases from J, the gap between germline ends came to 14 bases. The CDR3 here is CASSKNSGGLFF. The CDR3 coding sequence is TGTGCCAGCAGCAAAAACTCCGGGGGACTGTTTTTT.

This clonotype showed up many times. The DNA of the CDR3 is TGTGCCAGCAGTTCGCACTTCGCTGGGGCCAACGTCCTGACTTTC. Residues: CASSSHFAGANVLTF. The chain links TRBV28 to TRBJ2-6; D is uncertain. The CDR3 has 15 residues. The V gene's germline CDR1 is MDHEN and CDR2 SYDVKM. V lost 4 bases and J lost 2, with 9 bases in between.

This clonotype was seen at least ten times. This chain joins TRBV28 and TRBJ1-5, with D uncertain. The V and J ends lost 3 bases and 3 bases respectively, with 9 bases between them. Germline V gene sequence: CDR1 MDHEN, CDR2 SYDVKM. This CDR3 comprises 14 residues. The chain's CDR3 is CASSFPGSNQPQHF. The CDR3 DNA reads TGTGCCAGCAGTTTCCCGGGCTCCAATCAGCCCCAGCATTTT.

Ten or more counts support this clonotype. The chain employs TRBV28 and TRBJ1-5; D unresolved. Germline CDR1 MDHEN, CDR2 SYDVKM. V dropped 3 bases and J dropped 4 bases, with 10 bases sitting between them. This CDR3 is 14 amino acids long. The CDR3: CASSFNDRNQPQHF. CDR3 coding DNA: TGTGCCAGCAGTTTCAACGATCGGAATCAGCCCCAGCATTTT. The entire variable domain, with the rest obtained from reference TRBV28 and TRBJ1-5, is as follows: DVKVTQSSRYLVKRTGEKVFLECVQDMDHENMFWYRQDPGLGLRLIYFSYDVKMKEKGDIPEGYSVSREKKERFSLILESASTNQTSMYLCASSFNDRNQPQHFGDGTRLSIL.

This clonotype has at least ten counts. The chain employs TRBV20-1 and TRBJ2-5; 7 bases line up with TRBD2. V lost 4 bases, J lost 1 base, and 3 bases stayed unmatched. CDR3 size: 13 residues. Germline V CDR1 and CDR2: DFQATT, SNEGSKA (reference sequence). The CDR3 DNA follows: TGCAGTGCTATCGGGGGGTTCCAAGAGACCCAGTACTTC. Translation gives CSAIGGFQETQYF.

The genes are TRBV6-2 or TRBV6-3 and TRBJ2-5; maybe TRBD2 (5 bases). The ends were cut back, 6 bases at V and 5 bases at J, with 13 bases in the middle. In germline, CDR1 is MNHEY, CDR2 SVGEGT. The CDR3 is made up of 13 amino acids. The chain's CDR3 is CASRRGVDETQYF. Here the CDR3 DNA reads TGTGCCAGCAGACGGGGAGTGGACGAGACCCAGTACTTC.

The table lists this clonotype with many counts. The CDR3 DNA follows: TGTGCCAGCAGCGTAGCTGGACAGGGGGCTATACCTCTGGGCGAGCAGTACTTC. It encodes CASSVAGQGAIPLGEQYF. V gene TRBV9 combines with J gene TRBJ2-7, with TRBD1 matching 11 bases. Germline trimming cut 0 bases from V and 6 bases from J; bases unmatched to any gene: 14. This CDR3 is 18 amino acids long. The germline CDR1 and CDR2 sequences are SGDLS and YYNGEE.

The sample holds a few counts of this clonotype. The chain recombines TRBV9 with TRBJ2-1; D may be TRBD2 (5 bases). Trimming left V 0 bases short and J 9 bases short, with 10 bases between. CDR3 length: 13 amino acids. CDR1 and CDR2 (germline): SGDLS, YYNGEE. The CDR3 nucleotides read TGTGCCAGCAGCGTAGACTGGGCGGGTGAGCAGTTCTTC. This translates into CASSVDWAGEQFF.

This chain connects TRBV30 to TRBJ1-2; 10 bases are a match to TRBD1. Germline lookup yields CDR1 GTSNPN and CDR2 SVGIG (reference sequence). Germline trimming cut 1 base from V and 8 bases from J; bases unmatched to any gene: 13. There are 16 residues in the CDR3. Written as DNA, the CDR3 is TGTGCCTGGAGTGGCTTAATAACCGGGACAGGGGTAGGCTACACCTTC. It is translated as CAWSGLITGTGVGYTF.

This chain connects TRBV18 to TRBJ2-1, with TRBD2 matching 12 bases. Losses at the gene ends were 5 bases for V and 7 bases for J; bases not matched to a gene: 9. From germline, CDR1 is KGHSH and CDR2 LQKENI. This CDR3 region has 16 residues. This CDR3 is CASSSRTSGNLNEQFF. CDR3 sequence (DNA): TGTGCCAGCTCATCCAGGACTAGCGGGAATTTGAATGAGCAGTTCTTC.

This clonotype was observed many times. The germline gene is not matched at one end of the junction; a read error may be the cause. The chain carries TRBV12-3 or TRBV12-4 and TRBJ2-3; 9 bases map to TRBD2. CDR3 length: 15 amino acids. CDR3 bases: TGTGCCAGCAGTATAGCGGGAGTGGTCAAGGATACGCAGTATTTT. Translating gives CASSIAGVVKDTQYF.

In its sample, this clonotype was seen once. This sequence joins TRBV19 and TRBJ2-2; 7 nucleotides align to TRBD1. The germline V gene encodes CDR1 LNHDA and CDR2 SQIVND (reference sequence). The junction had 10 bases not matched to a gene; V was cut back by 6 bases and J by 3 bases. The CDR3 is 16 residues long. CDR3 region: CASRRGPVSDTGELFF. The CDR3 nucleotides read TGTGCCAGTAGAAGGGGGCCGGTTTCCGACACCGGGGAGCTGTTTTTT. The entire variable domain, with the rest obtained from reference TRBV19 and TRBJ2-2, is as follows: DGGITQSPKYLFRKEGQNVTLSCEQNLNHDAMYWYRQDPGQGLRLIYYSQIVNDFQKGDIAEGYSVSREKKESFPLTVTSAQKNPTAFYLCASRRGPVSDTGELFFGEGSRLTVL.

This clonotype was counted many times. The chain combines TRBV28 with TRBJ1-2, with 8 bases matching TRBD1. The germline V gene has CDR1 MDHEN and CDR2 SYDVKM. The CDR3 length is 13 residues. V dropped 5 bases and J dropped 9; count of bases not matched to a gene: 8. This chain's CDR3 is CASSQDRELSYTF. The CDR3 DNA is TGTGCCAGCAGTCAGGACAGGGAGTTGAGCTACACCTTC.

This clonotype has at least ten counts. The J gene is TRBJ1-5, the V gene TRBV2, with 7 bases that match TRBD1. The germline gives CDR1 SNHLY, CDR2 FYNNEI. The length of the CDR3 is 15 residues. V lost 0 bases to trimming and J lost 7 bases; unmatched junction nucleotides: 6. The CDR3 spells CASSEAWTGRQPQHF. The CDR3 bases are TGTGCCAGCAGTGAAGCTTGGACAGGACGCCAGCCCCAGCATTTT.

The chain joins TRBV6-1 to TRBJ2-5; D could derive from TRBD1 or TRBD2 (5 bases each). V lost 0 bases and J 5 bases, leaving 25 bases between the germline ends. The CDR3 totals 19 residues. Germline-derived CDR1 and CDR2 are MNHNS and SASEGT. The CDR3 loop reads CASSEALGGYVSFMETQYF. CDR3 in DNA: TGTGCCAGCAGTGAAGCGCTTGGGGGTTATGTTAGTTTTATGGAGACCCAGTACTTC.

This clonotype was counted ten times or more. The rearrangement links TRBV7-2 to TRBJ1-1; no clear D. Germline CDR1 reads SGHTA; CDR2 reads FQGNSA. The CDR3 spans 14 residues. V gave up 1 base and J gave up 0 bases, with 6 bases separating them. The CDR3 DNA is TGTGCCAGCAGCTTAGGGCTTGTGAACACTGAAGCTTTCTTT. Translating it yields CASSLGLVNTEAFF.